This TCR beta chain stems from a study of radiation and T cells in renal cell carcinoma. Worth noting for this clone: What it binds is unknown.

Time point reported: blood 4 weeks post-SBRT, at nephrectomy. Treatment specified: 15 Gy SBRT to primary tumor, nephrectomy 4 weeks later. Nephrectomy followed 15 Gy stereotactic body radiation by 4 weeks. Serial blood draws occurred at baseline and 2 and 4 weeks post-SBRT. The tumor was a clear cell renal cell carcinoma. Measured with immunoSEQ multiplex PCR; TCRdb has only the in-frame clones, and not every one. The sample carries roughly 160,000 clones, about 88% recorded once. Findings of the study overall: Top tumor clonotypes rose in blood 2 weeks post-radiation, then contracted.

The source of this sequence is a woman between 50 and 59 years old with renal cell carcinoma. The sequencing used blood, collected from a patient whose treatment included radiotherapy and nephrectomy.

CDR3 nucleotides: TGCGCCAGCAGCTTGGAGTTCGGTTCCGGGGAGCTGTTTTTT. Its translation: CASSLEFGSGELFF. The V and J genes are TRBV5-1 and TRBJ2-2; D uncertain. Trimming cost V 0 bases and J 6 bases, with 9 bases left between them. This CDR3 contains 14 residues. Germline CDR1 is SGHRS and CDR2 is YFSETQ.